This note documents a single TCR beta chain sequence. What it recognizes is unknown. Sequenced by immunoSEQ multiplex PCR; TCRdb stores in-frame clones only, minus some. Among roughly 23,000 clones, 85% to 90% were seen once, and the ten largest hold 13%. These data come from a study of T cells in localized non-small cell lung cancer. Study-level findings and limits: Uninvolved nearby lung showed the greatest T cell clonality, exceeding that found in tumor. Elevated blood T cell density was associated with longer overall survival. Adjacent lung exhibited a median of 57 among the 100 most abundant tumor clones. Heterogeneity stays possible, as sequencing covered only one tumor region.

Germline loops: CDR1 KGHSH, CDR2 LQKENI. Trimming at V came to 5 bases and at J to 7 bases, leaving 3 bases not matched to a gene. The CDR3 runs to 13 residues. The sequencing here drew on peripheral blood, taken before any cancer treatment. The genes are TRBV18 and TRBJ1-4, with 8 bases identical to TRBD1. This sequence was found in a male donor at least 60 years old with stage I lung adenocarcinoma. The CDR3 loop is CASSSDRGEKLFF. DNA for the CDR3: TGTGCCAGCTCATCTGACAGGGGTGAAAAACTGTTTTTT.